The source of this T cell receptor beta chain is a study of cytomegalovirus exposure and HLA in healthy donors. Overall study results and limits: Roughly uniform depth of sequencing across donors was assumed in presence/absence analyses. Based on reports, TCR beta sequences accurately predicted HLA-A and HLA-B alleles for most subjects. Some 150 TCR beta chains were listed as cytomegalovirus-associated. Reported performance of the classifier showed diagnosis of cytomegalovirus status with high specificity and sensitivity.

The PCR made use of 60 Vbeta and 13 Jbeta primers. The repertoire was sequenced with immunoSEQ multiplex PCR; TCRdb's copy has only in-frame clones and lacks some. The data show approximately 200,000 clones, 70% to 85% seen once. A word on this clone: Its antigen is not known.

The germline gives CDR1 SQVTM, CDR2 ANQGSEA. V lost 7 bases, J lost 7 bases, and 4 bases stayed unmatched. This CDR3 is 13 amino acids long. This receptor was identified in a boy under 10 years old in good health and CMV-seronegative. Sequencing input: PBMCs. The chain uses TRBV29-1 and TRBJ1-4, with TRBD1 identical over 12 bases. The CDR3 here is CSGGTGGREKLFF. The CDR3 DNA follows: TGCAGCGGGGGGACAGGGGGCCGTGAAAAACTGTTTTTT.